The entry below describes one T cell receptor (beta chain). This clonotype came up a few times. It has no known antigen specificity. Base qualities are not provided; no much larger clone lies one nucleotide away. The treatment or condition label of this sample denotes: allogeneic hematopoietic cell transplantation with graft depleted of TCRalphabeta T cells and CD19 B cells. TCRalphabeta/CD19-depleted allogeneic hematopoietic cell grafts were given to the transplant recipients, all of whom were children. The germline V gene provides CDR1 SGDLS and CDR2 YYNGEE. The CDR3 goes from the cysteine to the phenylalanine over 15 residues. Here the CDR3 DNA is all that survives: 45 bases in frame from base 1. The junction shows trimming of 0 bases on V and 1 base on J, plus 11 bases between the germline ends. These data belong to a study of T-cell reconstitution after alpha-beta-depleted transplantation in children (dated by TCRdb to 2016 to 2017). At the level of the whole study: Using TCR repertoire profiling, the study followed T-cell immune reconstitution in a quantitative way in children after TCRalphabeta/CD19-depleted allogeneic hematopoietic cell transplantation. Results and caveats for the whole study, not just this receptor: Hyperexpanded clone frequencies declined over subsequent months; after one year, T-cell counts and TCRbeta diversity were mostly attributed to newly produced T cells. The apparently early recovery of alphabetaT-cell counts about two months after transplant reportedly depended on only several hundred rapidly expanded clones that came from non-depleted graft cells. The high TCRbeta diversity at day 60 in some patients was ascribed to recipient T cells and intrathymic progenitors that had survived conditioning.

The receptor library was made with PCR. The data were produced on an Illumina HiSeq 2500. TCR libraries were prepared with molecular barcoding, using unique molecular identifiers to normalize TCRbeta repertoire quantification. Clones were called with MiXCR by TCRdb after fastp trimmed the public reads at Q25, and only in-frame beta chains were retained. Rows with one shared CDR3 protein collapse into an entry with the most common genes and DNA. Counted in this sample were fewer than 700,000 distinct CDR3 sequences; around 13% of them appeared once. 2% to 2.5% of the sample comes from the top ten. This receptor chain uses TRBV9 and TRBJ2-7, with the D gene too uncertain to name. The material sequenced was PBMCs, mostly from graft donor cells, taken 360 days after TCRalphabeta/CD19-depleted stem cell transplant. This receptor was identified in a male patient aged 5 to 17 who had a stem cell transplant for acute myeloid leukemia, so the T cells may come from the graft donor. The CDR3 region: CASSVEMGGSYEQYF. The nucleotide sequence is TGTGCCAGCAGCGTAGAAATGGGCGGATCCTACGAGCAGTACTTC.